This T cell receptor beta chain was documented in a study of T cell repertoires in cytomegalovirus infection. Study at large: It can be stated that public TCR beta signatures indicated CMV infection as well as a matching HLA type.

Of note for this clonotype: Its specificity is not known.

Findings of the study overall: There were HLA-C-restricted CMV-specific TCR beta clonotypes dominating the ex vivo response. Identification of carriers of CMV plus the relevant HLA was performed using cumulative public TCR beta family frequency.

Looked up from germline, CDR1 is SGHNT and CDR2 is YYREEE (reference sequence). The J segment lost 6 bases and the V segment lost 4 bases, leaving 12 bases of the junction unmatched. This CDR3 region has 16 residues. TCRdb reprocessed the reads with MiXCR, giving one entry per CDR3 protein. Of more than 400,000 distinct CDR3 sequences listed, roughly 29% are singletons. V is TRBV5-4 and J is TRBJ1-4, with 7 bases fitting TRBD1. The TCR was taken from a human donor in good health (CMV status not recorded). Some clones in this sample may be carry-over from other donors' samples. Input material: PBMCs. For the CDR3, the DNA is TGTGCCAGCAGCGTTGCACCGGGACAGAAGGATGAAAAACTGTTTTTT. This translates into CASSVAPGQKDEKLFF.